The next 11 T cell receptor beta chains were all read from a single sample in a study of identical twins. TCRdb reanalysed the 5' RACE reads using MiXCR and keeps one entry per CDR3 protein. The sample lists 700,000 or so distinct CDR3 sequences, less than 10% occurring once. These data also formed part of another study, on yellow fever vaccine responses in identical twins.

The sequenced sample was PBMCs. The receptors were gathered from a woman aged 18-29 years in good health.

This clonotype was observed once. Being one base from a much bigger clone, this may be a read error. The chain links TRBV20-1 to TRBJ2-4; D remains ambiguous. Germline V gives CDR1 DFQATT, CDR2 SNEGSKA (reference sequence). The germline V and J ends were trimmed by 1 base and 8 bases, with 15 bases remaining between them. This CDR3 is built from 14 residues. CDR3 protein: CSARVGPRRDIQYF. As DNA, the CDR3 is TGCAGTGCTAGAGTAGGGCCCCGCCGAGACATTCAGTACTTC.

This clonotype was seen repeatedly, ten times or more. The chain has TRBV7-9 and TRBJ1-3, with TRBD1 as a possible D gene (5 bases). The germline gives CDR1 SEHNR, CDR2 FQNEAQ (reference sequence). V was clipped by 5 bases and J by 10 bases, with 21 bases between them. The CDR3 has 15 residues. Here the CDR3 reads CASSSFEGNGRTIYF. As DNA, the CDR3 is TGTGCCAGCAGCAGTTTCGAGGGGAACGGGCGAACCATATATTTT.

This clonotype appeared a few times. Here the CDR3 reads CASSRGGLARETQYF. CDR3 nucleotides: TGTGCCAGCAGCCGGGGGGGACTAGCGAGAGAGACCCAGTACTTC. The V call is TRBV14, the J call TRBJ2-5, with 10 nucleotides matching TRBD2. The ends lost 4 bases at V and 4 bases at J; junction bases unmatched: 6. The CDR3 is 15 residues long. Per the germline V gene, CDR1 is SGHDN and CDR2 is FVKESK. Full variable domain (rest looked up from reference TRBV14 and TRBJ2-5): EAGVTQFPSHSVIEKGQTVTLRCDPISGHDNLYWYRRVMGKEIKFLLHFVKESKQDESGMPNNRFLAERTGGTYSTLKVQPAELEDSGVYFCASSRGGLARETQYFGPGTRLLVL.

This clonotype showed up many times. The chain links TRBV5-1 to TRBJ2-1; TRBD2 matches at 10 bases. J lost 3 bases, V lost 0 bases, and 3 bases had no gene match. Germline assignment: CDR1 SGHRS and CDR2 YFSETQ. The CDR3 contains 16 residues. The DNA of the CDR3 is TGCGCCAGCAGCTTGGGGACTAGCGGCCTCTACAATGAGCAGTTCTTC. Its translation: CASSLGTSGLYNEQFF.

The chain employs TRBV19 and TRBJ1-4, with D maybe TRBD1 (5 bases). Germline CDR1 and CDR2: LNHDA and SQIVND (reference sequence). V lost 8 bases and J 4 bases, leaving 14 bases between the germline ends. The CDR3 totals 14 residues. For the CDR3, the DNA is TGTGCCAGTCGCCGGCAGGGAGATAATGAAAAACTGTTTTTT. The encoded protein is CASRRQGDNEKLFF.

The sample holds a few counts of this clonotype. The rearrangement uses TRBV24-1 and TRBJ2-3, with D maybe TRBD2 (6 bases). The CDR3 is 16 residues long. Germline V gene data show CDR1 as KGHDR and CDR2 as SFDVKD. Trimming cost V 3 bases and J 3 bases, with 15 bases left between them. The CDR3 reads CATSDLDGGGTDTQYF. CDR3 sequence (DNA): TGTGCCACCAGTGATCTGGACGGTGGGGGGACAGATACGCAGTATTTT.

In this sample, this clonotype turned up many times. J is TRBJ2-3 and V is TRBV12-3 or TRBV12-4; D is possibly TRBD1 or TRBD2 (5 bases each). The CDR3 loop spans 15 amino acids. V lost 1 base to trimming and J lost 1 base, with 9 bases between them. CDR3 DNA sequence: TGTGCCAGCAGTTTAGTGGGACCGGGCACAGATACGCAGTATTTT. It specifies CASSLVGPGTDTQYF.

This clonotype was seen a few times. The CDR3 reads CATGRGGSGTGELFF. CDR3 DNA: TGTGCCACAGGGAGAGGTGGGAGTGGCACCGGGGAGCTGTTTTTT. The gene calls are TRBV10-3 and TRBJ2-2; D is tentatively TRBD1 or TRBD2 (5 bases each). This CDR3 is 15 amino acids long. Between the trimmed V and J ends, which lost 10 bases and 4 bases, there was a span of 19 bases. From germline, CDR1 is ENHRY and CDR2 SYGVKD.

In this sample, this clonotype turned up a few times. At one boundary the junction diverges from the germline segment, which might be a read error. Here the CDR3 DNA reads TGTGCTAGCAGCTTAGTTGACGAAGAGACCCAGTACTTC. Translation: CASSLVDEETQYF. This chain uses TRBV7-7 with TRBJ2-5; D is undetermined. The CDR3 length is 13 residues. Germline V lookup: CDR1 SSHAT, CDR2 FNYEAQ (reference sequence).

This clonotype turned up a few times. This rearrangement joins TRBV7-3 to TRBJ1-1, with a tentative D call TRBD1 (5 bases). V was shortened by 7 bases and J by 4 bases, with 13 bases between the two germline ends. Germline values: CDR1 SGHTA, CDR2 FQGTGA. The length of the CDR3 is 13 residues. CDR3 DNA sequence: TGTGCCAGCAATCAGGGTGGAAGCACTGAAGCTTTCTTT. Its translation: CASNQGGSTEAFF.

This clonotype has a count of ten or more. The chain couples TRBV29-1 to TRBJ2-3; no clear D. Trimming removed 6 bases from V and 1 base from J, with 8 bases in between. The CDR3 has 12 amino acids. CDR1 is SQVTM and CDR2 is ANQGSEA in the germline V gene. The CDR3 region is CSVLLRTDTQYF. The CDR3 nucleotides read TGCAGCGTCCTACTACGCACAGATACGCAGTATTTT.